A selection of T cell receptor beta chains follows, all from one sample in a study of cytomegalovirus exposure and HLA in healthy donors. Sequencing was performed with immunoSEQ multiplex PCR; in TCRdb, only in-frame clones are kept and a portion is missing. Of over 100,000 clones listed, 74% are singletons. The sequencing input was PBMCs. These receptors originate from a human donor in good health. The CDR3 runs from the conserved cysteine through the conserved F or W. Each record gives: V gene, clone size, J gene, D gene, CDR3 DNA, CDR3 protein. The D gene is left open where the match is weak. Clone size appears in some rows only: once, few, many, or a class for an expanded clone.

v_gene: TRBV4-3
abundance: NA
j_gene: TRBJ2-1
d_gene: NA
CDR3nt: TGCGCCAGCAGCCAAGAAACAATAGCTCCCTACAATGAGCAGTTCTTC
CDR3aa: CASSQETIAPYNEQFF

v_gene: TRBV7-9
abundance: NA
j_gene: TRBJ1-1
d_gene: NA
CDR3nt: TGTGCCAGCAGCCCAGGAAGGACAGTGAACACTGAAGCTTTCTTT
CDR3aa: CASSPGRTVNTEAFF

v_gene: TRBV19
abundance: NA
j_gene: TRBJ1-5
d_gene: NA
CDR3nt: TGTGCCAGTAATGCTGGACAGACAAATCAGCCCCAGCATTTT
CDR3aa: CASNAGQTNQPQHF

v_gene: TRBV6-5
abundance: few
j_gene: TRBJ2-7
d_gene: NA
CDR3nt: TGTGCCAGCAGTGTCCAGGGTGGGAACGAGCAGTACTTC
CDR3aa: CASSVQGGNEQYF

v_gene: TRBV10-3
abundance: NA
j_gene: TRBJ1-5
d_gene: NA
CDR3nt: TGTGCCATCAGTGAGTCCACCCTCGGGGGTTATAGCAATCAGCCCCAGCATTTT
CDR3aa: CAISESTLGGYSNQPQHF

v_gene: TRBV11-2
abundance: NA
j_gene: TRBJ2-1
d_gene: TRBD2
CDR3nt: TGTGCCAGCAGCCTGCGGACTAGCGGGAGTCTAGGCAATGAGCAGTTCTTC
CDR3aa: CASSLRTSGSLGNEQFF

v_gene: TRBV27
abundance: NA
j_gene: TRBJ1-5
d_gene: NA
CDR3nt: TGTGCCAGCAGTCGACACAATCAGCCCCAGCATTTT
CDR3aa: CASSRHNQPQHF

v_gene: TRBV6-5
abundance: NA
j_gene: TRBJ1-5
d_gene: NA
CDR3nt: TGTGCCAGCAGCGAAACAGTTAATCAGCCCCAGCATTTT
CDR3aa: CASSETVNQPQHF

v_gene: TRBV19
abundance: NA
j_gene: TRBJ1-1
d_gene: NA
CDR3nt: TGTGCCAGTAGTACCGGACAGAACACTGAAGCTTTCTTT
CDR3aa: CASSTGQNTEAFF

v_gene: TRBV25-1
abundance: NA
j_gene: TRBJ1-2
d_gene: NA
CDR3nt: TGTGCCAGCAGTTTTCTACAGGGATCCAACTATGGCTACACCTTC
CDR3aa: CASSFLQGSNYGYTF

v_gene: TRBV18
abundance: NA
j_gene: TRBJ2-1
d_gene: NA
CDR3nt: TGTGCCAGCTCACTCAACAATGAGCAGTTCTTC
CDR3aa: CASSLNNEQFF

v_gene: TRBV6-6
abundance: NA
j_gene: TRBJ1-1
d_gene: NA
CDR3nt: TGTGCCAGCCTCCGCCGGGGAGCTGGCACTGAAGCTTTCTTT
CDR3aa: CASLRRGAGTEAFF

v_gene: TRBV19
abundance: many
j_gene: TRBJ1-1
d_gene: NA
CDR3nt: TGTGCCAGTAGTAGGGAGGGGCAGAATGAAGCTTTCTTT
CDR3aa: CASSREGQNEAFF

v_gene: TRBV7-9
abundance: NA
j_gene: TRBJ1-2
d_gene: TRBD1
CDR3nt: TGTGCCAGCAGCTCTACCCTGGGACAGACTAAACATGGCTACACCTTC
CDR3aa: CASSSTLGQTKHGYTF

v_gene: TRBV5-4
abundance: NA
j_gene: TRBJ1-2
d_gene: NA
CDR3nt: TGTGCCAGCAGCTCCTGGGGCAGCTATGGCTACACCTTC
CDR3aa: CASSSWGSYGYTF

v_gene: TRBV11-2
abundance: NA
j_gene: TRBJ2-1
d_gene: NA
CDR3nt: TGTGCCAGCAGCCCAGCCGTCGGCAGACTCAATGAGCAGTTCTTC
CDR3aa: CASSPAVGRLNEQFF

v_gene: TRBV10-2
abundance: NA
j_gene: TRBJ2-7
d_gene: TRBD1
CDR3nt: TGCGCCAGCACCACCGGACAGGGTTCCTACGAGCAGTACTTC
CDR3aa: CASTTGQGSYEQYF

v_gene: TRBV2
abundance: NA
j_gene: TRBJ2-3
d_gene: NA
CDR3nt: TGTGCCAGCAGTGGGGGGGTCACAGATACGCAGTATTTT
CDR3aa: CASSGGVTDTQYF